Listed below are T cell receptor beta chains from one sample, sequenced in a study of shared clonotypes between healthy human individuals. Profiling relied on immunoSEQ multiplex PCR, and the TCRdb table lists in-frame clones only, not all of them. The sample holds millions of clones, 93% seen once. Sequencing was performed on naive CD4+ T cells from PBMCs. These receptors all come from a young man in good health. Some clones in this sample may be carry-over from other donors' samples. Each CDR3 is given with its conserved first and last residue. Fields, in order: V gene, clone size, D gene, J gene, CDR3 protein, CDR3 DNA. The D gene is left open where the match is weak. Clone size appears in some rows only: once, few, many, or a class for an expanded clone.

v_call: TRBV4-1; clone_size: NA; d_call: NA; j_call: TRBJ2-3; cdr3_aa: CASSPPGPDTQYF; cdr3_nt: TGCGCCAGCAGCCCTCCGGGGCCCGATACGCAGTATTTT
v_call: TRBV12-5; clone_size: NA; d_call: NA; j_call: TRBJ1-1; cdr3_aa: CASGLNPWAEAFF; cdr3_nt: TGTGCTAGTGGTTTGAACCCATGGGCTGAAGCTTTCTTT
v_call: TRBV7-2; clone_size: NA; d_call: TRBD1; j_call: TRBJ1-2; cdr3_aa: CASSLGQGNYGYTF; cdr3_nt: TGTGCCAGCAGCTTGGGACAGGGAAACTATGGCTACACCTTC
v_call: TRBV7-9; clone_size: NA; d_call: NA; j_call: TRBJ1-1; cdr3_aa: CASSPSILVSKNTEAFF; cdr3_nt: TGTGCCAGCAGCCCCTCAATCTTAGTTTCCAAGAACACTGAAGCTTTCTTT
v_call: TRBV29-1; clone_size: NA; d_call: TRBD1; j_call: TRBJ1-4; cdr3_aa: CSVGYRGERNEKLFF; cdr3_nt: TGCAGCGTTGGATACAGGGGGGAACGAAATGAAAAACTGTTTTTT
v_call: TRBV6-6; clone_size: NA; d_call: NA; j_call: TRBJ1-3; cdr3_aa: CASSYSRPRPGNTIYF; cdr3_nt: TGTGCCAGCAGTTACTCCCGCCCAAGACCTGGAAACACCATATATTTT
v_call: TRBV7-8; clone_size: once; d_call: NA; j_call: TRBJ2-7; cdr3_aa: CASSIGAPYEQYF; cdr3_nt: TGTGCCAGCAGCATTGGGGCACCCTACGAGCAGTACTTC
v_call: TRBV19; clone_size: once; d_call: NA; j_call: TRBJ1-5; cdr3_aa: CASSTTRAPVPFRNQPQHF; cdr3_nt: TGTGCCAGTAGCACGACACGGGCCCCCGTCCCCTTTCGAAATCAGCCCCAGCATTTT
v_call: TRBV25-1; clone_size: NA; d_call: NA; j_call: TRBJ1-4; cdr3_aa: CASSETRGKLFF; cdr3_nt: TGTGCCAGCAGTGAAACTAGGGGAAAACTGTTTTTT
v_call: TRBV28; clone_size: NA; d_call: TRBD1; j_call: TRBJ2-2; cdr3_aa: CASNPNRGRAGELFF; cdr3_nt: TGTGCCAGCAATCCCAACAGGGGTAGGGCCGGGGAGCTGTTTTTT
v_call: TRBV5-1; clone_size: NA; d_call: NA; j_call: TRBJ1-1; cdr3_aa: CASSLGGDTEAFF; cdr3_nt: TGCGCCAGCAGCTTGGGGGGAGACACTGAAGCTTTCTTT
v_call: TRBV5-6; clone_size: NA; d_call: TRBD2; j_call: TRBJ2-2; cdr3_aa: CASSTRGGRNTGELFF; cdr3_nt: TGTGCCAGCAGCACCCGCGGGGGGCGGAACACCGGGGAGCTGTTTTTT
v_call: TRBV28; clone_size: NA; d_call: TRBD1; j_call: TRBJ1-5; cdr3_aa: CASRTPKDRLSRGNQPQHF; cdr3_nt: TGTGCCAGCAGAACCCCCAAGGACAGGTTGAGTCGAGGCAATCAGCCCCAGCATTTT
v_call: TRBV6-5; clone_size: NA; d_call: TRBD1; j_call: TRBJ1-1; cdr3_aa: CASSPAGQGRAFF; cdr3_nt: TGTGCCAGCAGCCCCGCTGGACAGGGAAGAGCTTTCTTT
v_call: TRBV27; clone_size: NA; d_call: NA; j_call: TRBJ2-3; cdr3_aa: CASSLLATTDTQYF; cdr3_nt: TGTGCCAGCAGTTTACTGGCTACCACAGATACGCAGTATTTT
v_call: TRBV15; clone_size: once; d_call: NA; j_call: TRBJ1-5; cdr3_aa: CATSSGPSNQPQHF; cdr3_nt: TGTGCCACCAGCTCAGGGCCGAGCAATCAGCCCCAGCATTTT
v_call: TRBV28; clone_size: NA; d_call: NA; j_call: TRBJ2-7; cdr3_aa: CASSLRAREQYF; cdr3_nt: TGTGCCAGCAGCCTCCGCGCTCGGGAGCAGTACTTC
v_call: TRBV7-6; clone_size: NA; d_call: NA; j_call: TRBJ1-4; cdr3_aa: CASSLGGRTNEKLFF; cdr3_nt: TGTGCCAGCAGCCTTGGTGGTCGGACTAATGAAAAACTGTTTTTT
v_call: TRBV9; clone_size: NA; d_call: NA; j_call: TRBJ1-4; cdr3_aa: CASSVGGRPTNEKLFF; cdr3_nt: TGTGCCAGCAGCGTAGGAGGACGGCCAACTAATGAAAAACTGTTTTTT
v_call: TRBV7-2; clone_size: NA; d_call: NA; j_call: TRBJ2-7; cdr3_aa: CASSLKYEQYF; cdr3_nt: TGTGCCAGCAGCTTAAAATACGAGCAGTACTTC
v_call: TRBV5-1; clone_size: NA; d_call: NA; j_call: TRBJ2-2; cdr3_aa: CASSFGEHTGELFF; cdr3_nt: TGCGCCAGCAGCTTTGGGGAGCACACCGGGGAGCTGTTTTTT
v_call: TRBV7-4; clone_size: NA; d_call: NA; j_call: TRBJ2-4; cdr3_aa: CASSLPPDYQGVAKNIQYF; cdr3_nt: TGTGCCAGCAGCTTACCCCCGGACTACCAAGGGGTGGCAAAAAACATTCAGTACTTC
v_call: TRBV18; clone_size: NA; d_call: TRBD1; j_call: TRBJ2-3; cdr3_aa: CASSETGTVHVTDTQYF; cdr3_nt: TGTGCCAGCTCAGAAACCGGGACAGTTCACGTTACAGATACGCAGTATTTT
v_call: TRBV14; clone_size: NA; d_call: NA; j_call: TRBJ2-6; cdr3_aa: CASSPLFGSSGLGAGANVLTF; cdr3_nt: TGTGCCAGCAGTCCGCTTTTCGGCAGCTCGGGGCTTGGGGCTGGGGCCAACGTCCTGACTTTC
v_call: TRBV11-2; clone_size: NA; d_call: TRBD1; j_call: TRBJ2-7; cdr3_aa: CASSRDRGVYEQYF; cdr3_nt: TGTGCCAGCAGCCGGGACAGGGGAGTATACGAGCAGTACTTC
v_call: TRBV2; clone_size: NA; d_call: TRBD1; j_call: TRBJ1-5; cdr3_aa: CASRGTGLTQPQHF; cdr3_nt: TGTGCCAGCCGCGGGACAGGGCTCACTCAGCCCCAGCATTTT
v_call: TRBV5-1; clone_size: NA; d_call: NA; j_call: TRBJ1-1; cdr3_aa: CASSLGVTMNTEAFF; cdr3_nt: TGCGCCAGCAGCTTGGGTGTGACTATGAACACTGAAGCTTTCTTT
v_call: TRBV28; clone_size: NA; d_call: NA; j_call: TRBJ2-7; cdr3_aa: CVSTTGSSYEQYF; cdr3_nt: TGTGTCAGCACTACAGGGAGCTCCTACGAGCAGTACTTC
v_call: TRBV19; clone_size: NA; d_call: TRBD1; j_call: TRBJ1-2; cdr3_aa: CASSPGQTGVSYGYTF; cdr3_nt: TGTGCCAGTAGTCCGGGCCAGACAGGGGTCAGCTATGGCTACACCTTC
v_call: TRBV6-5; clone_size: NA; d_call: NA; j_call: TRBJ2-2; cdr3_aa: CASSRPFGATGELFF; cdr3_nt: TGTGCCAGCAGCAGACCGTTTGGAGCCACCGGGGAGCTGTTTTTT
v_call: TRBV6-1; clone_size: NA; d_call: TRBD1; j_call: TRBJ1-2; cdr3_aa: CASSQTGQATF; cdr3_nt: TGTGCCAGCAGCCAGACAGGGCAGGCCACCTTC
v_call: TRBV5-1; clone_size: NA; d_call: TRBD2; j_call: TRBJ2-7; cdr3_aa: CASSLERTSSEQYF; cdr3_nt: TGCGCCAGCAGCTTGGAGAGGACTAGCTCCGAGCAGTACTTC
v_call: TRBV2; clone_size: NA; d_call: NA; j_call: TRBJ1-2; cdr3_aa: CASSDPDANYGYTF; cdr3_nt: TGTGCCAGCAGTGACCCAGACGCTAACTATGGCTACACCTTC
v_call: TRBV28; clone_size: NA; d_call: NA; j_call: TRBJ1-5; cdr3_aa: CASSVPQGSNQPQHF; cdr3_nt: TGTGCCAGCAGTGTACCACAGGGAAGCAATCAGCCCCAGCATTTT
v_call: TRBV5-1; clone_size: once; d_call: NA; j_call: TRBJ1-2; cdr3_aa: CASSLGGGYGYTF; cdr3_nt: TGCGCCAGCAGCTTGGGGGGAGGCTATGGCTACACCTTC
v_call: TRBV15; clone_size: NA; d_call: NA; j_call: TRBJ2-1; cdr3_aa: CATSRDRSLSGDEQFF; cdr3_nt: TGTGCCACCAGCAGAGATAGAAGCCTCTCAGGCGATGAGCAGTTCTTC
v_call: TRBV11-3; clone_size: NA; d_call: NA; j_call: TRBJ2-7; cdr3_aa: CASSLEARTGNEQYF; cdr3_nt: TGTGCCAGCAGCTTAGAAGCCAGGACGGGCAACGAGCAGTACTTC
v_call: TRBV19; clone_size: NA; d_call: NA; j_call: TRBJ1-5; cdr3_aa: CASSPDRYSNQPQHF; cdr3_nt: TGTGCCAGTAGTCCCGACAGGTATAGCAATCAGCCCCAGCATTTT
v_call: TRBV18; clone_size: NA; d_call: TRBD2; j_call: TRBJ2-3; cdr3_aa: CASSPGLAGGPLSRDTQYF; cdr3_nt: TGTGCCAGCTCACCTGGACTAGCGGGAGGCCCACTGTCTAGAGATACGCAGTATTTT
v_call: TRBV5-1; clone_size: NA; d_call: TRBD1; j_call: TRBJ2-7; cdr3_aa: CASSLATGGTYEQYF; cdr3_nt: TGCGCCAGCAGCTTGGCGACAGGGGGCACCTACGAGCAGTACTTC
v_call: TRBV6-1; clone_size: NA; d_call: NA; j_call: TRBJ2-1; cdr3_aa: CASSEHRRNGEQFF; cdr3_nt: TGTGCCAGCAGTGAACACAGGAGGAACGGTGAGCAGTTCTTC
v_call: TRBV5-1; clone_size: NA; d_call: TRBD1; j_call: TRBJ2-3; cdr3_aa: CASCNTGADTQYF; cdr3_nt: TGCGCCAGCTGCAACACAGGGGCAGATACGCAGTATTTT
v_call: TRBV18; clone_size: NA; d_call: NA; j_call: TRBJ2-2; cdr3_aa: CASSQGSSTGELFF; cdr3_nt: TGTGCCAGCTCACAGGGGTCGAGCACCGGGGAGCTGTTTTTT
v_call: TRBV7-9; clone_size: NA; d_call: TRBD1; j_call: TRBJ1-3; cdr3_aa: CASSLNRGSAGNTIYF; cdr3_nt: TGTGCCAGCAGCCTGAACAGGGGCTCCGCTGGAAACACCATATATTTT
v_call: TRBV7-2; clone_size: NA; d_call: TRBD1; j_call: TRBJ2-2; cdr3_aa: CASSSRGQANTGELFF; cdr3_nt: TGTGCCAGCAGCTCGCGGGGACAGGCCAACACCGGGGAGCTGTTTTTT
v_call: TRBV5-1; clone_size: once; d_call: NA; j_call: TRBJ1-3; cdr3_aa: CASSWPTDSGNTIYF; cdr3_nt: TGCGCCAGCAGCTGGCCGACAGATTCTGGAAACACCATATATTTT
v_call: TRBV7-9; clone_size: few; d_call: NA; j_call: TRBJ1-4; cdr3_aa: CASSLDSFNEKLFF; cdr3_nt: TGTGCCAGCAGCTTAGACAGCTTTAATGAAAAACTGTTTTTT
v_call: TRBV28; clone_size: NA; d_call: NA; j_call: TRBJ1-3; cdr3_aa: CASNEPGTGNTIYF; cdr3_nt: TGTGCCAGCAACGAACCGGGGACTGGAAACACCATATATTTT
v_call: TRBV11-2; clone_size: NA; d_call: TRBD1; j_call: TRBJ1-2; cdr3_aa: CASSLSAKGASGYTF; cdr3_nt: TGTGCCAGCAGCTTATCCGCGAAGGGGGCAAGTGGCTACACCTTC
v_call: TRBV5-1; clone_size: NA; d_call: TRBD2; j_call: TRBJ2-7; cdr3_aa: CASSLEGLAGGSYEQYF; cdr3_nt: TGCGCCAGCAGCTTGGAGGGACTAGCGGGCGGCTCCTACGAGCAGTACTTC
v_call: TRBV28; clone_size: NA; d_call: TRBD1; j_call: TRBJ2-1; cdr3_aa: CASNTHRGRDRVYNEQFF; cdr3_nt: TGTGCCAGCAACACCCACCGGGGGAGGGACAGGGTATACAATGAGCAGTTCTTC
v_call: TRBV6-1; clone_size: NA; d_call: NA; j_call: TRBJ2-1; cdr3_aa: CASSDYPYNEQFF; cdr3_nt: TGTGCCAGCAGTGACTATCCTTACAATGAGCAGTTCTTC
v_call: TRBV9; clone_size: NA; d_call: NA; j_call: TRBJ2-7; cdr3_aa: CASSRNGVQTYEQYF; cdr3_nt: TGTGCCAGCAGCCGAAACGGTGTACAGACCTACGAGCAGTACTTC
v_call: TRBV7-2; clone_size: NA; d_call: NA; j_call: TRBJ2-3; cdr3_aa: CASSAQAAPSTDTQYF; cdr3_nt: TGTGCCAGCAGCGCCCAAGCCGCGCCTAGCACAGATACGCAGTATTTT
v_call: TRBV6-6; clone_size: NA; d_call: NA; j_call: TRBJ2-1; cdr3_aa: CASSSSRTLGEQFF; cdr3_nt: TGTGCCAGCAGTTCGAGTAGGACACTCGGCGAGCAGTTCTTC